This T cell receptor beta chain stems from a study of blood T cell repertoires in COVID-19. About the study: Acute and convalescent COVID-19 samples came from the United States, Italy and Spain.

Participant ages covered roughly 18 to 89 years across 24 US areas. No more than 2 weeks before study entry, exposed participants had met a case of COVID-19. CDR1 and CDR2 (germline): SGHAT, FQNNGV. V was clipped by 2 bases and J by 6 bases; unmatched bases: 12. CDR3 length equals 16 residues. In the original analysis: Reference gene primer amplification gave nucleated cell count estimates. Only in-frame clones appear in the TCRdb table, and some are missing; sequencing was by immunoSEQ multiplex PCR. For V, J and clone size, that table is used; D and trimming come from the DNA. The repertoire holds 360,000 or so clones, with about 88% as singletons.

The specimen sequenced was PBMCs or T cells enriched from blood (not recorded which). This sequence was found in a woman aged 25 to 39 who had been exposed to COVID-19. This chain uses TRBV11-2 with TRBJ1-2, with 7 positions matching TRBD1. The CDR3 nucleotides read TGTGCCAGCAGCTTAATGGACACGGACAGGCTTCATGGCTACACCTTC. Protein sequence: CASSLMDTDRLHGYTF.